Detailed here is one T cell receptor (beta chain). This sample is drawn from a study of blood T cell repertoires in COVID-19. In the study overall: PBMCs, B-cell-depleted T cells, or T cells were the source of the cDNA or gDNA that made up the material.

This CDR3 comprises 14 residues. Germline-derived CDR1 and CDR2 are SQVTM and ANQGSEA. With 0 bases removed from V and 8 bases from J, the gap between germline ends came to 16 bases. Some clones are missing from TCRdb's copy, which holds only in-frame ones; the method was immunoSEQ multiplex PCR. The sample holds about 300,000 clones, approximately 90% seen once. The recovered donors of Cohort 3 showed two negative PCRs, clearance, or symptom resolution. The J gene is TRBJ1-2, the V gene TRBV29-1; D possibly corresponds to TRBD1 (6 bases). The receptor's source is a man aged 25 to 40 who had recovered from COVID-19. The sample was PBMCs or T cells enriched from blood (not recorded which). The CDR3 region is CSVEDGQQGGGYTF. In DNA, the CDR3 is TGCAGCGTTGAAGATGGCCAACAGGGCGGCGGCTACACCTTC.